This TCR beta chain was captured in a study of cytomegalovirus exposure and HLA in healthy donors. Study observations and caveats: Excluded were some V segments that proved indistinguishable, including TRBV6-2 and TRBV6-3. Some TCR beta chains (over 150 of them) were listed as cytomegalovirus-associated. With later analysis, a missense DCLRE1C variant became linked to TCR beta V- and J-gene trimming. HLA restriction was apparent for most CMV-associated TCR beta chains in a later analysis.

Comments on this clone: The antigen is undetermined.

Researchers ran the PCR with 60 Vbeta and 13 Jbeta primers. Repertoires were generated with immunoSEQ multiplex PCR, while TCRdb's copy carries only in-frame clones and drops some. The top ten clones hold approximately 1.5% of a sample with some 60,000 clones, 65% to 90% of them seen once. V was clipped by 3 bases and J by 3 bases; unmatched bases: 6. The CDR3 length is 15 residues. Germline-derived CDR1 and CDR2 are MNHNY and SVGAGI (reference sequence). The chain carries TRBV6-6 and TRBJ2-7, with 9 bases matching TRBD2. The sequence was obtained from a human donor in good health. Material: PBMCs. DNA for the CDR3: TGTGCCAGCAGTTATACCGGCGGGAGGGTCTACGAGCAGTACTTC. It codes for CASSYTGGRVYEQYF.